This TCR beta chain is from a study of blood T cell repertoires in COVID-19. Study-wide background: Samples of COVID-19 (acute and convalescent) were obtained from the United States, Italy and Spain.

This clone has a handful of counts. In terms of age and location, participants ranged from roughly 18 to 90 years and lived in roughly 22 US areas. Here immunoSEQ multiplex PCR was the method, and the copy in TCRdb shows in-frame clones only, minus some. The repertoire holds 190,000 or so clones, with approximately 80% as singletons. The sequenced sample consisted of PBMCs or T cells enriched from blood (not recorded which). This receptor was identified in a man in his forties or fifties who had recovered from COVID-19.

For the CDR3, the DNA is TGCGCCAGCAGCTCGCCGGACAGCACTGAAGCTTTCTTT. Translating it yields CASSSPDSTEAFF. The chain joins TRBV5-1 to TRBJ1-1; possible D gene TRBD1, 6 bases. V was pared by 3 bases and J by 4 bases, with 10 bases between. The CDR3 sequence is 13 residues long. Germline CDR1 and CDR2: SGHRS and YFSETQ.